In this sample, the clone carrying this T cell receptor beta chain turned up once. The antigen remains undetermined. This sample was taken from a study of OX40 agonist ivuxolimab in advanced cancers. At the level of the study: Three patients, one with hepatocellular carcinoma and two with cutaneous melanoma, responded partially.

The study sampled blood at baseline, cycle 4 day 1, and cycle 7 day 1. Repertoires were generated with immunoSEQ multiplex PCR, while TCRdb's copy carries only in-frame clones and drops some. The repertoire holds under 70,000 clones, with just over 85% as singletons. General study points: Clonal expansion from baseline to week 6 occurred in both CD4+ and CD8+ T cells.

Sequencing was performed on CD4+ or CD8+ T cells sorted from blood, taken in a trial of the OX40 agonist ivuxolimab. The TCR originated in an adult with an advanced solid tumor such as melanoma, head and neck, liver or kidney cancer.

The CDR3 DNA is TGTGCCAGCCACCGGGGCGGTTACACAGATACGCAGTATTTT. Translating gives CASHRGGYTDTQYF. The J gene is TRBJ2-3, the V gene TRBV19; D is perhaps TRBD1 or TRBD2 (5 bases each). V was pared by 9 bases and J by 2 bases, with 15 bases between. Germline V lookup: CDR1 LNHDA, CDR2 SQIVND (reference sequence). This CDR3 is 14 amino acids long.